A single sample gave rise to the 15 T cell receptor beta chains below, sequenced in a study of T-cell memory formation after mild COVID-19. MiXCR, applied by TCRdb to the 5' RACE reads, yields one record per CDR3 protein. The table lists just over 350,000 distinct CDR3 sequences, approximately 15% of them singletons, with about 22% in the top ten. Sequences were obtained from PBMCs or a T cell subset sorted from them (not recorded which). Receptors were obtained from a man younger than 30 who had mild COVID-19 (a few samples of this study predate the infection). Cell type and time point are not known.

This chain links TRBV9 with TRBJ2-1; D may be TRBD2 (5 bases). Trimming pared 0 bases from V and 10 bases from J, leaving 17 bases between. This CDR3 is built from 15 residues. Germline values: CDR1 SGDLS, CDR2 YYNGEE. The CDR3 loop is CASSVGSAYGLEQFF. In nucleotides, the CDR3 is TGTGCCAGCAGCGTAGGTAGCGCCTACGGGTTGGAGCAGTTCTTC.

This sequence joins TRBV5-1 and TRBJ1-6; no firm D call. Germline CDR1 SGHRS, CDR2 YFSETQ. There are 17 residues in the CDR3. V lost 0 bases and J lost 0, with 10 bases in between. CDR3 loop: CASSLVAGDSYNSPLHF. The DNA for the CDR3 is TGCGCCAGCAGCTTGGTGGCGGGTGACTCCTATAATTCACCCCTCCACTTT.

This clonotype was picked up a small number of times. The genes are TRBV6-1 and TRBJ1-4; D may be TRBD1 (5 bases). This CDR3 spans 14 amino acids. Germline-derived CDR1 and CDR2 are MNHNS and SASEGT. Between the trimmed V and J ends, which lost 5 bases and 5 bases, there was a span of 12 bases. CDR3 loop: CASSRDGRNEKLFF. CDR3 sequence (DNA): TGTGCCAGCAGTCGGGACGGCAGAAATGAAAAACTGTTTTTT.

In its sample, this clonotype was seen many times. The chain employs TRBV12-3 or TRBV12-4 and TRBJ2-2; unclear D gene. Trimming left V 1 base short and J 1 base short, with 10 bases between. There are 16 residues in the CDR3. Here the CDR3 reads CASSLGEGQNTGELFF. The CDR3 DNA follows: TGTGCCAGCAGTTTAGGGGAAGGGCAGAACACCGGGGAGCTGTTTTTT.

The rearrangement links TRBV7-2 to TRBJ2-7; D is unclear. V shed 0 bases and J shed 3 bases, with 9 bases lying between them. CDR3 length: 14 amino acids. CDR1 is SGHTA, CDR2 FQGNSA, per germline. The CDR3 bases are TGTGCCAGCAGCTTAGCCGGGCAAGTCTACGAGCAGTACTTC. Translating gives CASSLAGQVYEQYF.

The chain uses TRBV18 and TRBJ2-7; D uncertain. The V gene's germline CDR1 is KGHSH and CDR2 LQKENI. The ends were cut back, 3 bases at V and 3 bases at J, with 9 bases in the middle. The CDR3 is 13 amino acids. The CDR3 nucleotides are TGTGCCAGCTCACCGGCCACAGACTACGAGCAGTACGTC. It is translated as CASSPATDYEQYV.

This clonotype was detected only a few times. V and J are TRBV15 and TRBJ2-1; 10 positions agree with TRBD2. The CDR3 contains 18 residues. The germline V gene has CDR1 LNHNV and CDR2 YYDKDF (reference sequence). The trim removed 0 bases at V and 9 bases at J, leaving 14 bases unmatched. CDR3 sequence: CATSRDLTGLAGVGEQFF. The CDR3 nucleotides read TGTGCCACCAGCAGAGATCTGACGGGCCTAGCGGGGGTCGGTGAGCAGTTCTTC.

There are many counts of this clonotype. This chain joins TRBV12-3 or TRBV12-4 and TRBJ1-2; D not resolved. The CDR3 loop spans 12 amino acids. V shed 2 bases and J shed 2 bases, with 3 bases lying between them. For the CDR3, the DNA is TGTGCCAGCAGTTTACAAAACTATGGCTACACCTTC. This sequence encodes CASSLQNYGYTF.

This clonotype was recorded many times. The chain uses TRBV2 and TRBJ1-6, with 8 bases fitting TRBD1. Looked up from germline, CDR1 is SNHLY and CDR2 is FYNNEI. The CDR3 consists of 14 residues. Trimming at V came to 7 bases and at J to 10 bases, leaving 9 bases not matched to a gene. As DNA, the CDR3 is TGTGCCAGCACCATACCGGGACAGGCATCACCCCTCCACTTT. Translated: CASTIPGQASPLHF.

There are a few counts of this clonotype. The CDR3 DNA reads TGTGCCAGCAGCTTGGCCGGCCCCATCTACGAGCAGTACGTC. This codes for CASSLAGPIYEQYV. The rearrangement joins TRBV5-5 to TRBJ2-7; the D is unclear. V lost 0 bases, J lost 3 bases, and 10 bases lay in between. CDR3 length: 14 residues. Germline-derived CDR1 and CDR2 are SGHKS and YYEKEE (reference sequence).

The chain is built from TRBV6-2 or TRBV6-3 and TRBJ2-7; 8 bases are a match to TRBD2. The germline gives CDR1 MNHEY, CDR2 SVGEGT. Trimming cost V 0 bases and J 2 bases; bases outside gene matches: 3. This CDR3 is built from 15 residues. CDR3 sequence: CASSYSGAGAYEQYF. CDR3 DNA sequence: TGTGCCAGCAGTTACTCCGGAGCGGGGGCCTACGAGCAGTACTTC.

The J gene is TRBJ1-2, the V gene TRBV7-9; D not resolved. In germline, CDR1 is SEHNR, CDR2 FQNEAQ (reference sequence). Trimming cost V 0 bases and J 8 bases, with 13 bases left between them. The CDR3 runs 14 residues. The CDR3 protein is CASSLASGSRGYTF. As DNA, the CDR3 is TGTGCCAGCAGCTTAGCATCAGGATCCCGCGGCTACACCTTC.

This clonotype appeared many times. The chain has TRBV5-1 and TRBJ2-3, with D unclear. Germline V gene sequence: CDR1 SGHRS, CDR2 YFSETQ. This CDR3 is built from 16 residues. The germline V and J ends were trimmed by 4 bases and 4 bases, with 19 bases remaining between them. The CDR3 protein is CASSLTGPLAPDTQYF. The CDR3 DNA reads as TGCGCCAGCAGCCTGACCGGGCCCCTGGCCCCAGATACGCAGTATTTT. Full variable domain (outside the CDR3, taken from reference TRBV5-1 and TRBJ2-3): KAGVTQTPRYLIKTRGQQVTLSCSPISGHRSVSWYQQTPGQGLQFLFEYFSETQRNKGNFPGRFSGRQFSNSRSEMNVSTLELGDSALYLCASSLTGPLAPDTQYFGPGTRLTVL.

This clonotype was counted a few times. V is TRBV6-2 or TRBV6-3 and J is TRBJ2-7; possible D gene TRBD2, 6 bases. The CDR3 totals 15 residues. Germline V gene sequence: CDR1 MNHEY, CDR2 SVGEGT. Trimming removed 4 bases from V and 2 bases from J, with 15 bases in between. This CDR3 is CASSFVNSGAYEQYF. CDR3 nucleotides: TGTGCCAGCAGTTTTGTGAACTCGGGGGCCTACGAGCAGTACTTC.

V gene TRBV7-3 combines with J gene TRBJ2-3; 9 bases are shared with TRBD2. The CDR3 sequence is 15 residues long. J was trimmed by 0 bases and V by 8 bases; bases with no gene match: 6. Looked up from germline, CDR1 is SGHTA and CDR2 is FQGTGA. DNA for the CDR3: TGTGCCAGCTCAGCCGGGACTAGCAGCACAGATACGCAGTATTTT. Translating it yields CASSAGTSSTDTQYF.